The T cell receptor (beta chain) under discussion was sequenced for a study of blood T cell repertoires in COVID-19. In the study overall: Some COVID-19 samples were acute and others convalescent; all came from the United States, Italy and Spain. In each case, the material was cDNA or gDNA derived from T cells, B-cell-depleted T cells, or PBMCs.

As handled by the study authors: Estimation of nucleated cell counts was performed using reference gene primer amplification. Profiling relied on immunoSEQ multiplex PCR, and the TCRdb table lists in-frame clones only, not all of them. That table supplies the V and J calls and clone size; D and trimming were determined from the DNA. Of 150,000 to 200,000 clones in the sample, roughly 79% are singletons; the top ten hold approximately 27%. This clone was detected a few times. CDR1 is SGHNT and CDR2 is YYREEE in the germline V gene (reference sequence). The CDR3 has 14 residues. The V segment lost 1 base and the J segment 8 bases; nucleotides outside the gene matches: 5.

The chain carries TRBV5-4 and TRBJ2-1, with TRBD2 identical over 8 bases. This clonotype originated in a woman in her 70s with acute or convalescent COVID-19. The source material was peripheral blood. CDR3 protein: CASSLSTAGDEQFF. The CDR3 DNA reads TGTGCCAGCAGCTTGTCGACAGCGGGGGATGAGCAGTTCTTC.